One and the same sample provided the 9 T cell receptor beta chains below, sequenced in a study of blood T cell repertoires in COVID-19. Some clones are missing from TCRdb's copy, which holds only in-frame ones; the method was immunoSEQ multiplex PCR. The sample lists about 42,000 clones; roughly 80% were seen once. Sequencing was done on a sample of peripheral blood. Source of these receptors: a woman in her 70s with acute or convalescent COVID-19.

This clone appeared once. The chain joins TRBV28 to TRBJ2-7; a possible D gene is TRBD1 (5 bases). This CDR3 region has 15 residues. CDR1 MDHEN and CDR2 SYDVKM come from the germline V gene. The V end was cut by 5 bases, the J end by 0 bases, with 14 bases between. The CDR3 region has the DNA TGTGCCAGCAGTCCGCGGACCGGACACTCCTACGAGCAGTACTTC. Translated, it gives CASSPRTGHSYEQYF.

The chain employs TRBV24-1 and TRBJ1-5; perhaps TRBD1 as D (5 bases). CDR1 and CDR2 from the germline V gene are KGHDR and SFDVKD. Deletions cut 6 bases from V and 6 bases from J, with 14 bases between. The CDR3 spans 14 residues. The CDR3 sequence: CATSTAGYLQPQHF. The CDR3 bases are TGTGCCACCAGTACGGCAGGGTACCTTCAGCCCCAGCATTTT.

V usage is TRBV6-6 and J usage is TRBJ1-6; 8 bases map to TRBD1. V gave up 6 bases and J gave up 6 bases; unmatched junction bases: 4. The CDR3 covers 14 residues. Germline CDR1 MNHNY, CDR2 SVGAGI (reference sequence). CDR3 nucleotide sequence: TGTGCCAGCAGCCACGGACAGGGTAATTCACCCCTCCACTTT. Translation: CASSHGQGNSPLHF.

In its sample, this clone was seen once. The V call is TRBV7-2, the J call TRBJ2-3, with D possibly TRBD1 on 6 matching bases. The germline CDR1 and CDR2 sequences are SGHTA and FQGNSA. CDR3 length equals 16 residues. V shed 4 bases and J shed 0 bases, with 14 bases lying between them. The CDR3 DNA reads TGTGCCAGCAGCTGGAACAGGGTCCTTAGCACAGATACGCAGTATTTT. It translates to CASSWNRVLSTDTQYF.

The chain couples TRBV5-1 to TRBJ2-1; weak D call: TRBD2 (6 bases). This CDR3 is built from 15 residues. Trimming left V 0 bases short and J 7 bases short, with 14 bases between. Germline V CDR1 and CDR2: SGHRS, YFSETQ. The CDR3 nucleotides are TGCGCCAGCAGCTTGGGAGGGGAGGTTAGAAATGAGCAGTTCTTC. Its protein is CASSLGGEVRNEQFF.

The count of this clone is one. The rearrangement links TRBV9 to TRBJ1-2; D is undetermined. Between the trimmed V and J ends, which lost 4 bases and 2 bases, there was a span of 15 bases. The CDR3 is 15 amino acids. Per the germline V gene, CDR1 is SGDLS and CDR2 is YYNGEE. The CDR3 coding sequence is TGTGCCAGCAGCTCCTGGCCCGTTTCAAACTATGGCTACACCTTC. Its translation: CASSSWPVSNYGYTF.

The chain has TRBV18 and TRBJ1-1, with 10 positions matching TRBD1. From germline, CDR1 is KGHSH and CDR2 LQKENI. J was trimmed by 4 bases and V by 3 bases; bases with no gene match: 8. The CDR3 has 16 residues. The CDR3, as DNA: TGTGCCAGCTCACCGACAGGGGGCGAGGGGGGCACTGAAGCTTTCTTT. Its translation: CASSPTGGEGGTEAFF.

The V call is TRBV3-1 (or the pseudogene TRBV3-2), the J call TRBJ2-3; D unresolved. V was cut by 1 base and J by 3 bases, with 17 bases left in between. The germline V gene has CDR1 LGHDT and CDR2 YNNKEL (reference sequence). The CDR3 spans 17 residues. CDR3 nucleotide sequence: TGTGCCAGCAGCCAAGGCATTTTAGCAATAAGGACAGATACGCAGTATTTT. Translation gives CASSQGILAIRTDTQYF.

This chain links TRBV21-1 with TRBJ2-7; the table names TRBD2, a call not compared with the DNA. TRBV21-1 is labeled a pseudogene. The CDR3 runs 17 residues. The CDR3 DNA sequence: TGTGCCAGCAGCCCCCGCCTCGGGGGGAGACAGGTTAGGGAGCAGTACTTC. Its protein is CASSPRLGGRQVREQYF.